This T cell receptor beta chain was documented in a study of Graves' ophthalmopathy and Graves' hyperthyroidism. The study, taken as a whole, reports: For predicting ophthalmopathy progression, the model had about 66% sensitivity and under 85% specificity.

Moderate-to-severe activity, CAS at least 3, NOSPECS at least 4 and duration under 3 months characterized donors with ophthalmopathy. Clinical symptoms, serum thyroxine, TRAb, thyroid ultrasound and orbital computed tomography were relied on for diagnosis. As the starting material, more than 8 ml of fresh peripheral blood yielded the PBMCs. Worth noting for this clonotype: Its antigen is unknown.

V lost 2 bases to trimming and J lost 0 bases, with 13 bases between them. CDR3 size: 16 residues. Germline-derived CDR1 and CDR2 are SNHLY and FYNNEI. Amplified TCR beta CDR3 regions were obtained using RNA transcripts as template. First-round RT-PCR used HTBI primers; second-round multiplex PCR followed. TCRdb redid the calling of the multiplex PCR reads with MiXCR, one entry per CDR3 protein. This table holds about 180,000 distinct CDR3 sequences, approximately 40% found once. Sequencing was carried out using peripheral blood. This TCR was recovered from a woman aged 40 to 50 with Graves' ophthalmopathy. The V and J genes are TRBV2 and TRBJ1-1; D uncertain. DNA of the CDR3: TGTGCCAGCAGTGAAATCCCGCGCGCCATGAACACTGAAGCTTTCTTT. Its protein is CASSEIPRAMNTEAFF.